Detailed here is one T cell receptor (beta chain). The entry originates in a study of cytotoxic CD8 clonotypes in ibrutinib-treated CLL. Turning to the study itself: Recorded responses included approximately 25 partial and 2 complete; following median approximately six years, approximately 14 stayed remitted and about 12 progressed.

Profiling relied on immunoSEQ multiplex PCR, and the TCRdb table lists in-frame clones only, not all of them. The table includes about 140,000 clones, approximately 89% detected once. This clonotype was sampled from a human donor with chronic lymphocytic leukemia. Sequencing used PBMCs, obtained after 12 months of ibrutinib treatment.

CDR3 DNA: TGTGCCAGTCGGGGGGGGCGCACAGATACGCAGTATTTT. Translation: CASRGGRTDTQYF. The chain carries TRBV19 and TRBJ2-3; 8 nucleotides match TRBD2. Germline values: CDR1 LNHDA, CDR2 SQIVND (reference sequence). The CDR3 spans 13 residues. V shed 8 bases and J 1 base; nucleotides not matched to a gene: 2.